This T cell receptor beta chain comes out of a study of identical twins. V dropped 5 bases and J dropped 2 bases, with 8 bases sitting between them. Germline V lookup: CDR1 DFQATT, CDR2 SNEGSKA (reference sequence). This CDR3 region has 12 residues. This clonotype was picked up many times. Its target is unknown. Study results and limitations: Models underpredicted monozygotic twin sharing of out-of-frame TCR alpha. Some out-of-frame alpha sequences were shared by twins, and these showed excess low generation probability.

Each donor was a healthy Caucasian. TCRdb reprocessed the 5' RACE reads with MiXCR, giving one entry per CDR3 protein. The sample records some 710,000 distinct CDR3 sequences, 6% to 6.5% being singletons. This TCR derives from a man between 18 and 35 years old in good health. The V call is TRBV20-1, the J call TRBJ2-3; D is unclear. Source material: naive T cells sorted from blood. For the CDR3, the DNA is TGCAGTGCTGGCCTTCACACAGATACGCAGTATTTT. Translating gives CSAGLHTDTQYF.